A selection of T cell receptor beta chains follows, all from one sample in a study of T cells in Graves' hyperthyroidism and ophthalmopathy. TCRdb reanalysed the multiplex PCR reads using MiXCR and keeps one entry per CDR3 protein. The sample consists of 500,000 to 800,000 distinct CDR3 sequences, approximately 14% of them appearing once. The sequenced sample was blood. The receptors here all came from a woman aged 45-65 years with Graves' ophthalmopathy. Each CDR3 is given with its conserved first and last residue. D genes are given only for firm matches. Clone size is given for some rows only: seen once, a few or many times, or a class if the clone is expanded.

D	V	J	size	CDR3	DNA
NA	TRBV3-1	TRBJ1-5	many	CASSQNRDPDQPQHF	TGTGCCAGCAGCCAAAACAGGGACCCGGATCAGCCCCAGCATTTT
NA	TRBV24-1	TRBJ2-1	NA	CATSPPGSARDNEQFF	TGTGCCACCAGCCCTCCTGGCAGCGCTAGAGACAATGAGCAGTTCTTC
TRBD2	TRBV6-1	TRBJ2-7	many	CASSNLGASGNYEQYF	TGTGCCAGCAGTAACCTTGGGGCTAGCGGTAACTACGAGCAGTACTTC
NA	TRBV19	TRBJ2-4	NA	CASSPDSRFLAKNIQYF	TGTGCCAGTAGCCCTGACTCAAGATTTCTAGCCAAAAACATTCAGTACTTC
TRBD2	TRBV12-3/TRBV12-4	TRBJ2-1	many	CASSLVLGGLAGGYNEQFF	TGTGCCAGCAGTTTAGTCCTCGGCGGACTAGCGGGAGGGTACAATGAGCAGTTCTTC
NA	TRBV28	TRBJ2-3	few	CASSRGANTQYF	TGTGCCAGCTCTCGCGGGGCTAATACGCAGTATTTT
NA	TRBV7-3	TRBJ1-2	NA	CASSLTLGDGYTF	TGTGCCAGCAGCTTAACGTTGGGGGATGGCTACACCTTC
TRBD2	TRBV7-2	TRBJ2-7	many	CASSLMVTSGGYEQYF	TGTGCCAGCAGCTTGATGGTGACTAGCGGGGGTTACGAGCAGTACTTC
NA	TRBV29-1	TRBJ1-2	few	CSGTDNYGYTF	TGCAGTGGGACGGATAACTATGGCTACACCTTC
TRBD2	TRBV4-1	TRBJ2-3	NA	CASSQDGSGTGTDTQYF	TGCGCCAGCAGCCAAGATGGTAGCGGGACGGGAACAGATACGCAGTATTTT
TRBD2	TRBV6-6	TRBJ2-7	NA	CASSYSTSGAISYEQYF	TGTGCCAGCAGTTACTCAACTAGCGGGGCTATCTCCTACGAGCAGTACTTC
NA	TRBV28	TRBJ2-5	few	CASSFPSVKETQYF	TGTGCCAGCAGTTTCCCTAGCGTTAAAGAGACCCAGTACTTC
NA	TRBV7-8	TRBJ1-2	few	CASSRTRDNYGYTF	TGTGCCAGCAGCCGAACCCGGGACAACTATGGCTACACCTTC
NA	TRBV20-1	TRBJ1-1	NA	CSAHRASMNTEAFF	TGCAGTGCCCACAGGGCTTCCATGAACACTGAAGCTTTCTTT
TRBD2	TRBV20-1	TRBJ2-1	many	CSASAGTSGMRFF	TGCAGTGCTAGCGCCGGGACTAGCGGAATGAGGTTCTTC
TRBD2	TRBV5-1	TRBJ2-3	many	CASSLGSSLAVLLPHTDTQYF	TGCGCCAGCAGCTTGGGCTCCAGTCTAGCGGTCCTACTCCCCCACACAGATACGCAGTATTTT
NA	TRBV5-1	TRBJ1-1	few	CASSLDGVGNTEAFF	TGCGCCAGCAGCTTGGACGGGGTCGGGAACACTGAAGCTTTCTTT
NA	TRBV18	TRBJ1-1	NA	CASSPSMSTEALF	TGTGCCAGCTCACCATCCATGAGCACTGAAGCTCTCTTT
TRBD1	TRBV6-1	TRBJ2-4	NA	CASSRVGTAQGNIQYF	TGTGCCAGCAGTCGGGTGGGGACAGCACAAGGGAACATTCAGTACTTC
TRBD2	TRBV7-8	TRBJ2-3	many	CASSLEGLTSGSDTQYF	TGTGCCAGCAGCTTAGAAGGATTGACTAGCGGGAGTGATACGCAGTATTTT
TRBD2	TRBV6-6	TRBJ2-7	NA	CASSYLAGIDEQYF	TGTGCCAGCAGTTACCTAGCGGGAATCGACGAGCAGTACTTC
TRBD1	TRBV20-1	TRBJ2-1	many	CSARVSDRDPYNEQFF	TGCAGTGCTAGAGTGTCGGACAGGGACCCCTACAATGAGCAGTTCTTC
TRBD1	TRBV6-5	TRBJ2-3	many	CASSYGQGDTDTQYF	TGTGCCAGCAGTTACGGACAGGGGGACACAGATACGCAGTATTTT
TRBD2	TRBV6-2/TRBV6-3	TRBJ2-7	few	CASSYSLAGSPYEQYF	TGTGCCAGCAGTTACTCCCTAGCGGGATCTCCCTACGAGCAGTACTTC
NA	TRBV6-2/TRBV6-3	TRBJ1-1	many	CASSYNMHRSMEGDMNTEAFF	TGTGCCAGCAGTTACAATATGCATCGGTCGATGGAGGGTGACATGAACACTGAAGCTTTCTTT
TRBD2	TRBV28	TRBJ2-3	many	CASSFGRTSGSVADTQYF	TGTGCCAGCAGTTTCGGGCGAACTAGCGGGAGCGTCGCAGATACGCAGTATTTT
NA	TRBV19	TRBJ2-2	few	CASSSLGVTGELFF	TGTGCCAGTAGTAGTCTGGGGGTCACCGGGGAGCTGTTTTTT
TRBD1	TRBV5-1	TRBJ2-7	NA	CASSFGQGREQYF	TGCGCCAGCAGCTTCGGACAGGGGAGGGAGCAGTACTTC
TRBD1	TRBV2	TRBJ2-3	few	CASRMTRQGALDTQYF	TGTGCCAGCAGGATGACGAGACAGGGGGCCCTAGATACGCAGTATTTT
TRBD2	TRBV4-3	TRBJ2-1	many	CASSQVAGINNEQFF	TGCGCCAGCAGCCAAGTAGCGGGAATCAACAATGAGCAGTTCTTC
NA	TRBV7-2	TRBJ1-3	many	CASSSTGFSGNTIYF	TGTGCCAGCAGCTCTACAGGTTTCTCTGGAAACACCATATATTTT
NA	TRBV9	TRBJ1-1	NA	CASSVAQQGPNTEAFF	TGTGCCAGCAGCGTAGCTCAGCAGGGACCGAACACTGAAGCTTTCTTT
TRBD2	TRBV7-8	TRBJ2-4	few	CASSGPGLAGRGVNIQYF	TGTGCCAGCAGCGGCCCGGGACTAGCGGGACGGGGCGTGAACATTCAGTACTTC
NA	TRBV19	TRBJ1-3	NA	CASHAGVDRANTIYF	TGTGCCAGCCATGCAGGTGTCGATCGGGCGAACACCATATATTTT
NA	TRBV7-9	TRBJ1-1	many	CASSAGGATEAFF	TGTGCCAGCAGCGCCGGAGGGGCCACTGAAGCTTTCTTT
TRBD1	TRBV7-2	TRBJ1-2	many	CASSFSGTGVRYTF	TGTGCCAGCAGCTTCTCCGGGACAGGGGTGCGCTACACCTTC
TRBD1	TRBV5-1	TRBJ1-1	NA	CAGSTGGGTEAFF	TGCGCCGGCAGCACAGGGGGAGGCACTGAAGCTTTCTTT
NA	TRBV18	TRBJ2-7	few	CASSPPYAGYEQYF	TGTGCCAGCTCACCACCCTACGCAGGCTACGAGCAGTACTTC
NA	TRBV7-9	TRBJ2-1	many	CASSPWTGQNNEQFF	TGTGCCAGCAGCCCTTGGACGGGCCAAAACAATGAGCAGTTCTTC
NA	TRBV20-1	TRBJ2-7	NA	CSASWERAGYEQYF	TGCAGTGCTAGTTGGGAGAGGGCCGGTTACGAGCAGTACTTC
NA	TRBV7-2	TRBJ2-7	many	CASSLEPAYEQYF	TGTGCCAGCAGCTTAGAGCCAGCCTACGAGCAGTACTTC
TRBD2	TRBV5-8	TRBJ2-3	NA	CASSFKRESTDTQYF	TGTGCCAGCAGCTTTAAGCGGGAGAGCACAGATACGCAGTATTTT
NA	TRBV5-6	TRBJ2-7	NA	CASSFKGLDQQYF	TGTGCCAGCAGCTTTAAGGGCTTGGACCAGCAGTACTTC
NA	TRBV20-1	TRBJ2-1	few	CSARGDPSRYNEQFF	TGCAGTGCTAGGGGGGACCCCAGCCGATACAATGAGCAGTTCTTC
TRBD2	TRBV7-3	TRBJ2-2	many	CASSSLAGDTGELFF	TGTGCCAGCAGCTCCCTGGCGGGAGACACCGGGGAGCTGTTTTTT
TRBD2	TRBV4-3	TRBJ2-3	NA	CASSQATSGKMKDTQYF	TGCGCCAGCAGCCAAGCAACTAGCGGTAAAATGAAAGATACGCAGTATTTT
NA	TRBV12-3/TRBV12-4	TRBJ2-7	many	CASSFRVIYEQYF	TGTGCCAGCAGTTTCAGAGTCATCTACGAGCAGTACTTC
NA	TRBV20-1	TRBJ2-4	many	CSARVGVLAKNIQYF	TGCAGTGCTAGAGTAGGCGTACTAGCCAAAAACATTCAGTACTTC
TRBD2	TRBV5-1	TRBJ2-7	many	CASSPTFTSGLIYEQYF	TGCGCCAGCAGCCCAACATTCACTAGCGGGCTGATCTACGAGCAGTACTTC
NA	TRBV20-1	TRBJ2-1	NA	CSARDGGARNEQFF	TGCAGTGCTAGAGATGGTGGAGCGAGGAATGAGCAGTTCTTC
TRBD1	TRBV5-6	TRBJ2-1	few	CASSLESSDRGVFNEQFF	TGTGCCAGCAGCTTGGAGTCGTCGGACAGGGGGGTATTCAATGAGCAGTTCTTC
TRBD1	TRBV2	TRBJ2-7	NA	CASSEQGVSYEQYF	TGTGCCAGCAGTGAACAGGGGGTTTCCTACGAGCAGTACTTC
NA	TRBV10-3	TRBJ2-2	few	CAISEVKGIAGELFF	TGTGCCATCAGTGAAGTTAAGGGAATCGCCGGGGAGCTGTTTTTT
TRBD1	TRBV2	TRBJ1-5	many	CASRKQGENNQPQHF	TGTGCCAGCAGAAAACAGGGGGAGAACAATCAGCCCCAGCATTTT
TRBD1	TRBV5-1	TRBJ1-1	many	CASSMGQTEAFF	TGCGCCAGCAGCATGGGACAGACAGAAGCTTTCTTT
TRBD1	TRBV27	TRBJ2-7	many	CASSQRQGVYEQYF	TGTGCCAGCAGTCAACGACAGGGGGTCTACGAGCAGTACTTC
NA	TRBV20-1	TRBJ2-5	few	CSARLYIVTGKETQYF	TGCAGTGCCCGCCTCTACATAGTAACAGGGAAGGAGACCCAGTACTTC
TRBD1	TRBV10-3	TRBJ2-5	NA	CAIRTGTGGGSEETQYF	TGTGCCATCAGGACCGGGACAGGGGGCGGGTCGGAAGAGACCCAGTACTTC